The 14 T cell receptor beta chains presented below share a single source sample, sequenced in a study of cytomegalovirus exposure and HLA in healthy donors (dated by TCRdb to 2016 to 2017). Libraries were made using the immunoSEQ multiplex PCR assay. The multiplex PCR relied on a mix of 60 forward primers for TCR Vbeta segments and 13 reverse primers for TCR Jbeta segments. TCRdb mirrors the immuneACCESS table, restricted to in-frame sequences. Some clones are absent from its copies; in checked studies, under half trace to an unresolved V gene, and the reason for the others is unknown. The table for this sample records some 200,000 clones. The ten largest account for approximately 6.5% of the sample. The sequenced sample consisted of PBMCs. These receptors were collected from a man aged 25-45 years in good health and CMV-seronegative.

The V call is TRBV10-3, the J call TRBJ1-3; D not resolved. CDR1 and CDR2 from the germline V gene are ENHRY and SYGVKD. The CDR3 sequence is 15 residues long. V lost 3 bases to trimming and J lost 4 bases, with 13 bases between them. The CDR3, as DNA: TGTGCCATCAGTGACTTGTCAGGATCCGGAAACACCATATATTTT. This translates into CAISDLSGSGNTIYF.

This chain uses TRBV19 with TRBJ2-7, with D tentatively TRBD1 (6 bases). The CDR3 is 15 amino acids. The germline CDR1 and CDR2 sequences are LNHDA and SQIVND (reference sequence). V lost 1 base to trimming and J lost 0 bases, with 10 bases between them. The CDR3 nucleotides are TGTGCCAGTAGTATAGTCAAGGGGGTCTCCTACGAGCAGTACTTC. This translates into CASSIVKGVSYEQYF.

The chain recombines TRBV29-1 with TRBJ2-2; the D gene is possibly TRBD1 (6 bases). V lost 2 bases and J lost 4, with 14 bases in between. Germline V lookup: CDR1 SQVTM, CDR2 ANQGSEA. The CDR3 is 15 residues long. The CDR3 spells CSVESAQGITGELFF. The CDR3 bases are TGCAGCGTTGAATCCGCCCAGGGGATCACCGGGGAGCTGTTTTTT.

The rearrangement uses TRBV30 and TRBJ2-2, with 8 bases matching TRBD2. CDR3 length: 14 amino acids. The junction had 4 bases not matched to a gene; V was cut back by 3 bases and J by 4 bases. Germline lookup yields CDR1 GTSNPN and CDR2 SVGIG (reference sequence). CDR3 sequence: CAWRKLAGTGELFF. Here the CDR3 DNA reads TGTGCCTGGAGGAAGCTAGCGGGCACCGGGGAGCTGTTTTTT.

The rearrangement links TRBV27 to TRBJ2-5; 7 bases fit TRBD1. The DNA end lines up better with TRBJ2-7; the J call may be wrong. There are 14 residues in the CDR3. Germline assignment: CDR1 MNHEY and CDR2 SMNVEV (reference sequence). Here the CDR3 DNA reads TGTGCCAGCAGTTACAGGGGCCGCAACTACGAGCAGTACTTC. Its translation is CASSYRGRNYEQYF.

On this clone: The CDR3 does not end in the conserved phenylalanine or tryptophan, so this is likely a read error. V is TRBV10-3 and J is TRBJ2-7; 7 bases align to TRBD1. The trim removed 2 bases at V and 7 bases at J, leaving 5 bases unmatched. The CDR3 is made up of 13 amino acids. Germline CDR1 reads ENHRY; CDR2 reads SYGVKD. Here the CDR3 reads CAISEDRVGEQYL. The CDR3 nucleotides read TGTGCCATCAGTGAGGACAGGGTAGGGGAGCAGTACCTC.

This chain joins TRBV10-1 and TRBJ2-2; TRBD2 matches 13 bases. CDR3 size: 16 residues. The V and J ends lost 3 bases and 8 bases, in that order; junction bases with no gene match: 6. Germline values: CDR1 WNHNN, CDR2 SYGVQD (reference sequence). CDR3 protein: CASSEGLAGVSGELFF. The CDR3 DNA sequence: TGCGCCAGCAGTGAAGGACTAGCGGGAGTATCGGGGGAGCTGTTTTTT.

The chain couples TRBV4-3 to TRBJ1-3; D possibly corresponds to TRBD1 (6 bases). Per the germline V gene, CDR1 is LGHNA and CDR2 is YSLEER. The CDR3 extends over 16 amino acids. Deletions cut 2 bases from V and 0 bases from J, with 11 bases between. The CDR3 coding sequence is TGCGCCAGCAGCCAACCACAGGGAGCCTCTGGAAACACCATATATTTT. It is translated as CASSQPQGASGNTIYF.

This rearrangement joins TRBV29-1 to TRBJ2-1; D remains ambiguous. The V and J ends lost 7 bases and 6 bases respectively, with 16 bases between them. The CDR3 is 13 amino acids. Germline V gene lookup returns CDR1 SQVTM and CDR2 ANQGSEA. This chain's CDR3 is CSGGRWQSNEQFF. In DNA form, the CDR3 reads TGCAGCGGCGGCCGGTGGCAGTCCAATGAGCAGTTCTTC.

The V and J genes are TRBV4-3 and TRBJ2-2; tentative D call: TRBD2 (6 bases). CDR1 and CDR2 (germline): LGHNA, YSLEER. V lost 0 bases, J lost 3 bases, and 17 bases lay in between. The CDR3 sequence is 18 residues long. The CDR3 DNA follows: TGCGCCAGCAGCCAAGATAGGCGGGGAAGGTTCGACACCGGGGAGCTGTTTTTT. Its translation is CASSQDRRGRFDTGELFF.

The V and J genes are TRBV5-1 and TRBJ2-2; possibly TRBD2 for D (6 bases). This CDR3 comprises 15 residues. The germline CDR1 and CDR2 sequences are SGHRS and YFSETQ. Trimming pared 0 bases from V and 3 bases from J, leaving 9 bases between. Here the CDR3 reads CASSLAGSDTGELFF. The CDR3 DNA reads as TGCGCCAGCAGCTTGGCCGGGAGCGACACCGGGGAGCTGTTTTTT.

The chain links TRBV10-1 to TRBJ2-5; the D is unclear. Germline V gene lookup returns CDR1 WNHNN and CDR2 SYGVQD (reference sequence). Trimming took 0 bases from V and 3 from J, leaving 8 bases between them. The CDR3 runs 14 residues. CDR3 loop: CASSESMAKETQYF. The DNA of the CDR3 is TGCGCCAGCAGTGAGTCCATGGCAAAAGAGACCCAGTACTTC.

V gene TRBV5-4 combines with J gene TRBJ2-1; 9 bases agree with TRBD1. The CDR3 runs to 14 residues. The V gene end was trimmed by 0 bases and the J gene end by 7 bases; junction bases not matched to a gene: 2. Germline V gives CDR1 SGHNT, CDR2 YYREEE (reference sequence). CDR3 amino acids: CASSLVQGANEQFF. CDR3 coding DNA: TGTGCCAGCAGCTTGGTACAGGGGGCAAATGAGCAGTTCTTC.

J is TRBJ2-7 and V is TRBV7-8; 11 bases match TRBD2. Per germline, CDR1 SGHVS and CDR2 FQNEAQ. After removal of 2 bases from V and 3 bases from J, the junction contained 6 bases not matched to a gene. The CDR3 loop spans 16 amino acids. In DNA form, the CDR3 reads TGTGCCAGCAGCTTACCCTTAGCGGGAGGGGTCTACGAGCAGTACTTC. Amino acid sequence: CASSLPLAGGVYEQYF.